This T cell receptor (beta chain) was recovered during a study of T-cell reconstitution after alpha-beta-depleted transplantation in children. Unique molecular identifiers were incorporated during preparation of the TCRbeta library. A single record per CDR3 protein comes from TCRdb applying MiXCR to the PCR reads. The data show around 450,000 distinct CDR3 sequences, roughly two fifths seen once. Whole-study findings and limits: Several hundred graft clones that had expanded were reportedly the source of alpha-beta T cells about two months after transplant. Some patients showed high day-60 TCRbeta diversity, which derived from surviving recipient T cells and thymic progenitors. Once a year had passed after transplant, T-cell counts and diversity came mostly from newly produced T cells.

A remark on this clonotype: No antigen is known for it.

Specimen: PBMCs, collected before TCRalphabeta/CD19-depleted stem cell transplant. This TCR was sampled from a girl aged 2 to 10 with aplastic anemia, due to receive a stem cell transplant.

CDR3 amino acids: CASSLEGGWKNIQYF. The CDR3 DNA reads as TGCGCCAGCAGCTTGGAAGGGGGTTGGAAAAACATTCAGTACTTC. The chain couples TRBV5-1 to TRBJ2-4; D perhaps matches TRBD1 (6 bases). This CDR3 spans 15 amino acids. Per germline, CDR1 SGHRS and CDR2 YFSETQ. V lost 0 bases to trimming and J lost 4 bases, with 11 bases between them.